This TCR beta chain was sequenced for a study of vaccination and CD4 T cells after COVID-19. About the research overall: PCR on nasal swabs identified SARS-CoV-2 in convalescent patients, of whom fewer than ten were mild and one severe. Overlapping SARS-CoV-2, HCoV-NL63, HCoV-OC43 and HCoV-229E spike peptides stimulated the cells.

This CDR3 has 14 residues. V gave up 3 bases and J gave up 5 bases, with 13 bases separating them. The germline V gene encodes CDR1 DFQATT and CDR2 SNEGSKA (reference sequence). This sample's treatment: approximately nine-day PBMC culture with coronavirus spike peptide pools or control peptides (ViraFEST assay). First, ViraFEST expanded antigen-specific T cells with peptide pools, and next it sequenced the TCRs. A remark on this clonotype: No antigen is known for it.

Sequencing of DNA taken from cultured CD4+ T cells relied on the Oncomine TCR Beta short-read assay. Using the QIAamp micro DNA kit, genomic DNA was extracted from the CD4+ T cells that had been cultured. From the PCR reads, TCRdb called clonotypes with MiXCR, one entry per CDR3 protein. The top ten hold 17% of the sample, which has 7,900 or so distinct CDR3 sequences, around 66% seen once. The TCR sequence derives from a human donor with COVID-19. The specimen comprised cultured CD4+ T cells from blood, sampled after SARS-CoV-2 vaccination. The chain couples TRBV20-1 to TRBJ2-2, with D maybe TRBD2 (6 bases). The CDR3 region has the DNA TGCAGTGCTAGCGAGCGGGTTAAAACCGGGGAGCTGTTTTTT. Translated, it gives CSASERVKTGELFF.